These 32 T cell receptor beta chains originate from one sample sequenced in a study of radiation and T cells in renal cell carcinoma. Libraries were prepared by immunoSEQ multiplex PCR; TCRdb keeps only in-frame clonotypes and omits some of them. The sample lists tens of thousands of clones; just over 75% were seen once. The time point: blood 2 weeks post-SBRT. Treatment noted: 15 Gy SBRT to primary tumor, nephrectomy 4 weeks later. This sample comprised blood, obtained from a patient whose treatment included radiotherapy and nephrectomy. All receptors come from a man aged 55 to 70 with renal cell carcinoma.

The CDR3 loop reads CASSHRDGTEAFF. The CDR3 bases are TGTGCCAGTAGTCATAGGGATGGCACTGAAGCTTTCTTT. The rearrangement uses TRBV19 and TRBJ1-1; no clear D gene. Trimming cost V 5 bases and J 4 bases, with 11 bases left between them. The length of the CDR3 is 13 residues. Per germline, CDR1 LNHDA and CDR2 SQIVND (reference sequence).

The genes are TRBV7-2 and TRBJ1-1, with D possibly matching TRBD1 (5 bases). The CDR3 has 16 amino acids. Trimming pared 4 bases from V and 4 bases from J, leaving 19 bases between. Germline lookup yields CDR1 SGHTA and CDR2 FQGNSA. DNA for the CDR3: TGTGCCAGCAGCTCAACATGGGGCCCAGGGAGCACTGAAGCTTTCTTT. It encodes CASSSTWGPGSTEAFF.

The CDR3, as DNA: TGTGCCAGCAGTTACTCGCCGACGGCCGCGCGGACCTTC. It codes for CASSYSPTAARTF. The chain is built from TRBV6-5 and TRBJ1-2; D call uncertain. V lost 0 bases and J lost 14, with 16 bases in between. CDR1 and CDR2 (germline): MNHEY, SVGAGI. The length of the CDR3 is 13 residues.

The chain recombines TRBV9 with TRBJ1-1; 11 bases line up with TRBD1. After removal of 4 bases from V and 7 bases from J, the junction contained 6 bases not matched to a gene. Germline V gives CDR1 SGDLS, CDR2 YYNGEE. There are 14 residues in the CDR3. The CDR3 protein is CASSSRDRGYEAFF. Written as DNA, the CDR3 is TGTGCCAGCAGCTCCCGGGACAGGGGGTATGAAGCTTTCTTT.

This rearrangement joins TRBV12-5 to TRBJ1-5, with D possibly matching TRBD1 (6 bases). V gave up 6 bases and J gave up 3 bases, with 12 bases separating them. The CDR3 spans 14 residues. Germline V gene lookup returns CDR1 LGHNT and CDR2 FRNRAP. The CDR3 bases are TGTGCTAGTGGCGGACAGACGGTCAATCAGCCCCAGCATTTT. As protein: CASGGQTVNQPQHF.

The chain links TRBV6-5 to TRBJ2-1; 7 positions match TRBD1. J lost 2 bases, V lost 6 bases, and 4 bases had no gene match. The CDR3 spans 14 residues. The germline CDR1 and CDR2 sequences are MNHEY and SVGAGI. The CDR3 DNA follows: TGTGCCAGCAGCAAGGGACAGACCTACAATGAGCAGTTCTTC. Protein sequence: CASSKGQTYNEQFF.

The V call is TRBV5-5, the J call TRBJ2-2, with D possibly TRBD2 on 6 matching bases. Per germline, CDR1 SGHKS and CDR2 YYEKEE (reference sequence). The CDR3 spans 15 residues. V was trimmed by 4 bases and J by 6 bases, leaving 16 bases between them. The CDR3 coding sequence is TGTGCCAGCAGCCCGGGAGTTGGGCGGCCCGGGGAGCTGTTTTTT. It codes for CASSPGVGRPGELFF.

This chain connects TRBV9 to TRBJ2-7, with D tentatively TRBD1 (5 bases). Trimming left V 3 bases short and J 5 bases short, with 18 bases between. Germline assignment: CDR1 SGDLS and CDR2 YYNGEE. This CDR3 spans 15 amino acids. For the CDR3, the DNA is TGTGCCAGCAGCGCAGGGCCCTTCCTTGGAGACGAGCAGTACGTC. Protein sequence: CASSAGPFLGDEQYV.

The chain carries TRBV4-2 and TRBJ2-3; TRBD2 matches at 11 bases. The CDR3 loop spans 20 amino acids. J lost 4 bases, V lost 2 bases, and 17 bases had no gene match. Germline V gene sequence: CDR1 LGHNA, CDR2 YNFKEQ. CDR3 in amino acids: CASSQPGTSGSTGGADTQYF. DNA for the CDR3: TGTGCCAGCAGCCAACCCGGGACTAGCGGTTCCACGGGGGGAGCAGATACGCAGTATTTT.

V is TRBV7-9 and J is TRBJ1-6; D gene uncertain. CDR1 and CDR2 (germline): SEHNR, FQNEAQ (reference sequence). V lost 1 base and J 10 bases, leaving 8 bases between the germline ends. The CDR3 has 13 amino acids. CDR3 amino acids: CASSLEGTSPLHF. Here the CDR3 DNA reads TGTGCCAGCAGCTTAGAGGGCACATCACCCCTCCACTTT.

This chain connects TRBV9 to TRBJ2-5; tentative D call: TRBD1 (5 bases). Per the germline V gene, CDR1 is SGDLS and CDR2 is YYNGEE. Deletions cut 0 bases from V and 4 bases from J, with 10 bases between. This CDR3 has 14 amino acids. The DNA of the CDR3 is TGTGCCAGCAGCGTAGACGACAGATTAGAGACCCAGTACTTC. The encoded protein is CASSVDDRLETQYF.

V is TRBV4-1 and J is TRBJ2-1; 13 bases fit TRBD2. Germline assignment: CDR1 MGHRA and CDR2 YSYEKL. The CDR3 extends over 18 amino acids. Germline trimming cut 3 bases from V and 4 bases from J; bases unmatched to any gene: 9. The CDR3 loop is CASSHETSGGAYYNEQFF. The CDR3 DNA sequence: TGCGCCAGCAGCCACGAAACTAGCGGGGGGGCGTATTACAATGAGCAGTTCTTC.

The chain combines TRBV5-7 with TRBJ2-3, with D possibly matching TRBD1 (6 bases). TRBV5-7 is an open reading frame whose function is uncertain. The CDR3 totals 17 residues. Trimming took off 4 bases at V and 4 bases at J, with 22 bases between the two ends. The DNA of the CDR3 is TGTGCCAGCAGCCAATTCTCCGTAACAGGGATCGCAGATACGCAGTATTTT. It codes for CASSQFSVTGIADTQYF.

The chain carries TRBV5-1 and TRBJ2-5; D is perhaps TRBD1 or TRBD2 (5 bases each). Trimming left V 0 bases short and J 5 bases short, with 11 bases between. The length of the CDR3 is 14 residues. The germline V gene encodes CDR1 SGHRS and CDR2 YFSETQ. The CDR3 DNA follows: TGCGCCAGCAGCTTGGGCGACAGAGGGGAGACCCAGTACTTC. Residues: CASSLGDRGETQYF.

The V and J genes are TRBV6-5 and TRBJ2-7; TRBD1 aligns across 8 bases. This CDR3 spans 15 amino acids. Losses at the gene ends were 4 bases for V and 3 bases for J; bases not matched to a gene: 8. Germline V gene sequence: CDR1 MNHEY, CDR2 SVGAGI. The CDR3 here is CASSWDRSRGYEQYF. The CDR3 DNA is TGTGCCAGCAGTTGGGACAGGAGCAGGGGCTACGAGCAGTACTTC.

The chain carries TRBV15 and TRBJ1-5, with D perhaps matching TRBD1 (5 bases). CDR1 is LNHNV, CDR2 YYDKDF, per germline (reference sequence). The CDR3 extends over 14 amino acids. Trimming took 1 base from V and 7 from J, leaving 11 bases between them. CDR3 coding DNA: TGTGCCACCAGCAGAGGGGACTTTGGACAGCCCCAGCATTTT. Encoded protein: CATSRGDFGQPQHF.

The chain links TRBV7-8 to TRBJ1-1, with 10 bases that match TRBD1. The CDR3 runs to 17 residues. V lost 5 bases and J lost 1; bases outside the gene matches: 10. Germline values: CDR1 SGHVS, CDR2 FQNEAQ. The CDR3 DNA sequence: TGTGCCAGCAGCCCACCCGGGACAGGGGTATGGAACACTGAAGCTTTCTTT. Its protein is CASSPPGTGVWNTEAFF.

The rearrangement joins TRBV14 to TRBJ2-7; the match to TRBD2 covers 7 bases. The CDR3 has 13 amino acids. V was clipped by 4 bases and J by 3 bases; unmatched bases: 3. Germline V lookup: CDR1 SGHDN, CDR2 FVKESK. The CDR3 is CASSRSGIYEQYV. DNA of the CDR3: TGTGCCAGCAGCCGAAGCGGGATCTACGAGCAGTACGTC.

The chain recombines TRBV7-9 with TRBJ1-5, with D hard to call. This CDR3 is 13 amino acids long. Looked up from germline, CDR1 is SEHNR and CDR2 is FQNEAQ (reference sequence). With 2 bases removed from V and 0 bases from J, the gap between germline ends came to 2 bases. The CDR3 region is CASSLNSNQPQHF. CDR3 in DNA: TGTGCCAGCAGCTTAAATAGCAATCAGCCCCAGCATTTT. The whole variable domain, remainder taken from reference TRBV7-9 and TRBJ1-5, is DTGVSQNPRHKITKRGQNVTFRCDPISEHNRLYWYRQTLGQGPEFLTYFQNEAQLEKSRLLSDRFSAERPKGSFSTLEIQRTEQGDSAMYLCASSLNSNQPQHFGDGTRLSIL.

V and J are TRBV11-2 and TRBJ2-1; either TRBD1 or TRBD2 may supply D (5 bases each). V was trimmed by 4 bases and J by 2 bases, leaving 12 bases between them. This CDR3 is built from 15 residues. Germline CDR1 reads SGHAT; CDR2 reads FQNNGV. The CDR3 is CASSSPGTAYNEQFF. CDR3 DNA sequence: TGTGCCAGCAGCTCCCCCGGGACGGCCTACAATGAGCAGTTCTTC.

The chain employs TRBV4-3 and TRBJ2-2; D remains ambiguous. Trimming removed 0 bases from V and 2 bases from J, with 4 bases in between. The CDR3 is 14 residues long. Germline lookup yields CDR1 LGHNA and CDR2 YSLEER. The CDR3 loop is CASSQDPNTGELFF. The CDR3 DNA reads TGCGCCAGCAGCCAAGATCCTAACACCGGGGAGCTGTTTTTT.

The V gene is TRBV18, the J gene TRBJ2-7, with 7 bases that match TRBD1. Trimming removed 3 bases from V and 3 bases from J; junction bases left unmatched: 2. The CDR3 extends over 13 amino acids. Germline values: CDR1 KGHSH, CDR2 LQKENI. DNA of the CDR3: TGTGCCAGCTCACCGGGGACAGACTACGAGCAGTACTTC. Translating it yields CASSPGTDYEQYF.

This chain joins TRBV11-2 and TRBJ2-7; D is ambiguous. Germline CDR1 and CDR2: SGHAT and FQNNGV. V lost 3 bases and J 4 bases, leaving 13 bases between the germline ends. The CDR3 runs 14 residues. The CDR3 reads CASSLGSYSYEQYF. The CDR3 DNA reads TGTGCCAGCAGCTTGGGCAGTTACAGTTACGAGCAGTACTTC.

This CDR3 reads CASSVALVGGSDGYTF. The CDR3 region has the DNA TGTGCCAGCAGCGTAGCTTTGGTGGGCGGGAGTGATGGCTACACCTTC. The chain links TRBV9 to TRBJ1-2; D gene unclear. CDR1 and CDR2 from the germline V gene are SGDLS and YYNGEE. The CDR3 has 16 amino acids. Deletions cut 0 bases from V and 6 bases from J, with 18 bases between.

The genes are TRBV5-4 and TRBJ1-4; tentative D call: TRBD1 (6 bases). This CDR3 region has 15 residues. V lost 0 bases, J lost 6 bases, and 12 bases lay in between. The germline gives CDR1 SGHNT, CDR2 YYREEE (reference sequence). CDR3 amino acids: CASSLEGGADEKLFF. CDR3 in DNA: TGTGCCAGCAGCTTGGAGGGGGGCGCCGATGAAAAACTGTTTTTT.

This chain joins TRBV5-1 and TRBJ1-4; no clear D gene. The V and J ends lost 0 bases and 4 bases respectively, with 10 bases between them. This CDR3 comprises 15 residues. Germline-derived CDR1 and CDR2 are SGHRS and YFSETQ. CDR3 coding DNA: TGCGCCAGCAGCTTGGCCTCCGGGAATAATGAAAAACTGTTTTTT. Residues: CASSLASGNNEKLFF.

This rearrangement joins TRBV7-7 to TRBJ1-1; D is uncertain. The CDR3 loop spans 14 amino acids. V was trimmed by 5 bases and J by 1 base, leaving 11 bases between them. Germline CDR1 and CDR2: SSHAT and FNYEAQ (reference sequence). The CDR3 here is CASSPVGENTEAFF. CDR3 nucleotide sequence: TGTGCCAGCAGCCCCGTCGGTGAGAACACTGAAGCTTTCTTT.

The chain links TRBV9 to TRBJ1-6; the D gene is possibly TRBD1 (5 bases). CDR1 and CDR2 from the germline V gene are SGDLS and YYNGEE. The V end was cut by 3 bases, the J end by 6 bases, with 16 bases between. This CDR3 has 16 amino acids. Here the CDR3 reads CASSAGTAPANSPLHF. As DNA, the CDR3 is TGTGCCAGCAGCGCTGGGACGGCGCCGGCTAATTCACCCCTCCACTTT.

This clone was observed a single time. The chain has TRBV19 and TRBJ1-1; tentative D call: TRBD1 (5 bases). Germline assignment: CDR1 LNHDA and CDR2 SQIVND (reference sequence). The CDR3 runs 14 residues. V lost 7 bases, J lost 0 bases, and 12 bases lay in between. As DNA, the CDR3 is TGTGCCAGTAAACCGACAGCTATGAACACTGAAGCTTTCTTT. Protein sequence: CASKPTAMNTEAFF.

The V call is TRBV7-9, the J call TRBJ2-1; unclear D gene. This CDR3 region has 11 residues. Germline V gene sequence: CDR1 SEHNR, CDR2 FQNEAQ (reference sequence). Trimming cost V 4 bases and J 6 bases, with 4 bases left between them. The CDR3 region is CASSSPNEQFF. Written as DNA, the CDR3 is TGTGCCAGCAGCTCTCCCAATGAGCAGTTCTTC.

The chain employs TRBV10-3 and TRBJ2-3, with 8 bases aligning to TRBD2. Trimming at V came to 7 bases and at J to 3 bases, leaving 6 bases not matched to a gene. This CDR3 has 14 amino acids. Germline assignment: CDR1 ENHRY and CDR2 SYGVKD. DNA of the CDR3: TGTGCCATCACCCCGGGACTAGAGACAGATACGCAGTATTTT. This sequence encodes CAITPGLETDTQYF.

This chain links TRBV19 with TRBJ2-1; TRBD2 aligns across 9 bases. The CDR3 has 15 residues. With V trimmed by 3 bases and J by 9 bases, 9 bases remained unmatched. Germline V gene data show CDR1 as LNHDA and CDR2 as SQIVND (reference sequence). CDR3: CASSMSSGIWSEQFF. The CDR3 bases are TGTGCCAGTAGTATGTCTAGCGGGATATGGAGTGAGCAGTTCTTC.